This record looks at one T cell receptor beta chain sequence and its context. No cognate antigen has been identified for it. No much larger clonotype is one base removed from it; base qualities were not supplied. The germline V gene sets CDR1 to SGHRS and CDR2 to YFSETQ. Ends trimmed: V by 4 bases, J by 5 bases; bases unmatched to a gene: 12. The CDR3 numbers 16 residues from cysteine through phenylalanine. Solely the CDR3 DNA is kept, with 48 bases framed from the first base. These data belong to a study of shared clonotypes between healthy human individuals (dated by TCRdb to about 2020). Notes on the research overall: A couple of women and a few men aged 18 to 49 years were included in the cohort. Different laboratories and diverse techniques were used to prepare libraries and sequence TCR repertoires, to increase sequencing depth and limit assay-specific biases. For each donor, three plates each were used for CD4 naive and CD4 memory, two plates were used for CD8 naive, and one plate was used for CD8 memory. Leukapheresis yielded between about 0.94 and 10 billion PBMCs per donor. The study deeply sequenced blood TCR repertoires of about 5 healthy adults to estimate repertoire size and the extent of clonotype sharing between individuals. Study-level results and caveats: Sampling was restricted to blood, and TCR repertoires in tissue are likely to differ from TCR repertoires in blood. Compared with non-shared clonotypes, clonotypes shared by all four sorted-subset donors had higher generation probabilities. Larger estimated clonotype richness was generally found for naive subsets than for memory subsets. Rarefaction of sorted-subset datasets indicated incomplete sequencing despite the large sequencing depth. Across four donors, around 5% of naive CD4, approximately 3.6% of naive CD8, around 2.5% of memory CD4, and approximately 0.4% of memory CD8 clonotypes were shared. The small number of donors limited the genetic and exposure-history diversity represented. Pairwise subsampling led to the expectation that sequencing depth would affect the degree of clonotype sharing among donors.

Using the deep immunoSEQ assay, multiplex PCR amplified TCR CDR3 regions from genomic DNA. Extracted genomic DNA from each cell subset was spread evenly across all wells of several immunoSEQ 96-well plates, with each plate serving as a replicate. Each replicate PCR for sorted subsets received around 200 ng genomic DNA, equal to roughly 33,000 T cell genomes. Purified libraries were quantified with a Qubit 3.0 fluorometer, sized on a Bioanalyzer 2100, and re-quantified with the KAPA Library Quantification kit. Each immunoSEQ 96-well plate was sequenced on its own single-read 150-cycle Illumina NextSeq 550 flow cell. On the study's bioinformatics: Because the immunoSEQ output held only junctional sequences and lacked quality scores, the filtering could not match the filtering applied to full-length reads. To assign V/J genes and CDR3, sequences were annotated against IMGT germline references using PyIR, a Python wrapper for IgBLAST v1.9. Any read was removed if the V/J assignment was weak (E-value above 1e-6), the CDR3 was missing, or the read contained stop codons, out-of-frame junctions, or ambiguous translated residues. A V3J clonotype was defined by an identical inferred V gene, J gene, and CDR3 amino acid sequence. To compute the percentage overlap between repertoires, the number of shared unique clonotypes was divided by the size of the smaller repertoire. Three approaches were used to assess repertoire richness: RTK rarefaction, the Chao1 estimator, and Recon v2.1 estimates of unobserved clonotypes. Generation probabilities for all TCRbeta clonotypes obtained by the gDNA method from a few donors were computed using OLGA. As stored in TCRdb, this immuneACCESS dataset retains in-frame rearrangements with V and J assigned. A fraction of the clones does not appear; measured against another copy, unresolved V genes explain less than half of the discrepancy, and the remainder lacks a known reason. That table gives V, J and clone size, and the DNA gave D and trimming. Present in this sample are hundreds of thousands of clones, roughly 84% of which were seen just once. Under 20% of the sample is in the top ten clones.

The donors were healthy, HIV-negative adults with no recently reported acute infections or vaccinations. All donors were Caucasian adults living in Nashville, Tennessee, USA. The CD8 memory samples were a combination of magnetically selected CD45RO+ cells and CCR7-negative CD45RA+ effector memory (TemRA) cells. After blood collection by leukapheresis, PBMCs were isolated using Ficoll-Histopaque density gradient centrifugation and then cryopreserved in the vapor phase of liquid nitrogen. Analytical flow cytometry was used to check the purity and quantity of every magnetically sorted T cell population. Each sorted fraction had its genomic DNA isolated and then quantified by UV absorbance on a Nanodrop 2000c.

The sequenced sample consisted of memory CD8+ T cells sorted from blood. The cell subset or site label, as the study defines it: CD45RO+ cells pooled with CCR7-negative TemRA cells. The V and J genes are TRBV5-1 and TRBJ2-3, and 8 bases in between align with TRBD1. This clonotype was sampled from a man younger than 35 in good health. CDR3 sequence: CASSQGQGFREDTQYF. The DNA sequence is TGCGCCAGCAGCCAAGGACAGGGCTTTCGAGAAGATACGCAGTATTTT.